This T cell receptor beta chain was found in a study of T cells in Graves' hyperthyroidism and ophthalmopathy. What was amplified from RNA transcripts were TCR beta CDR3 regions. The HTBI primer set served for first-round RT-PCR of the TCR CDR3. TCRdb re-called the multiplex PCR reads with MiXCR, one entry per CDR3 protein. The profile shows a few hundred thousand distinct CDR3 sequences, roughly 15% of them singletons. Exclusion criteria comprised uncontrolled infection, other autoimmune disease, pregnancy or lactation. Diagnosis rested on symptoms, serum thyroxine and TRAb, thyroid ultrasound, and orbital computed tomography. CDR3 size: 15 residues. Germline CDR1 is SNHLY and CDR2 is FYNNEI. Trimming at V came to 3 bases and at J to 2 bases, leaving 7 bases not matched to a gene.

The source material was blood. This clonotype was sampled from a middle-aged woman with Graves' hyperthyroidism that later progressed to Graves' ophthalmopathy. The chain uses TRBV2 and TRBJ2-7; 7 nucleotides match TRBD1. Written as DNA, the CDR3 is TGTGCCAGCAGTGATTCCCGACAGGGCGCCTACGAGCAGTACTTC. Amino acids: CASSDSRQGAYEQYF.